The 27 T cell receptor beta chains below come from one sample, sequenced in a study of blood T cell repertoires in COVID-19. Sequenced by immunoSEQ multiplex PCR; TCRdb stores in-frame clones only, minus some. The repertoire holds more than 300,000 clones, with 89% as singletons. Specimen: peripheral blood. The receptors shown here come from a man younger than 35 who had recovered from COVID-19.

This chain joins TRBV7-6 and TRBJ2-2, with D possibly being TRBD1 (6 bases). The CDR3 is made up of 16 amino acids. V was clipped by 1 base and J by 0 bases, with 9 bases between them. The germline gives CDR1 SGHVS, CDR2 FNYEAQ. The CDR3 sequence: CASSLGPGANTGELFF. The CDR3 nucleotides are TGTGCCAGCAGCTTAGGCCCAGGGGCGAACACCGGGGAGCTGTTTTTT.

As regards this clone: Other DNA sequences of this sample code for an identical CDR3. The CDR3, as DNA: TGTGCCAGCAGTTACAGGGGTAATGAGCAGTTCTTC. Amino acids: CASSYRGNEQFF. The chain combines TRBV12-3 or TRBV12-4 with TRBJ2-1; TRBD1 aligns across 7 bases. V lost 4 bases and J lost 7; bases outside the gene matches: 1. The CDR3 consists of 12 residues.

This rearrangement joins TRBV7-2 to TRBJ2-3; D is uncertain. Trimming left V 6 bases short and J 4 bases short, with 8 bases between. The CDR3 loop spans 12 amino acids. The germline V gene encodes CDR1 SGHTA and CDR2 FQGNSA. The CDR3 is CASSFQADTQYF. CDR3 nucleotides: TGTGCCAGCAGTTTCCAGGCAGATACGCAGTATTTT.

J is TRBJ1-6 and V is TRBV6-5, with 8 bases identical to TRBD1. Germline-derived CDR1 and CDR2 are MNHEY and SVGAGI. Losses at the gene ends were 4 bases for V and 9 bases for J; bases not matched to a gene: 8. The CDR3 extends over 15 amino acids. In DNA form, the CDR3 reads TGTGCCAGCAGTTCCGCTCCAGGGGGCAGTTCACCCCTCCACTTT. Translation gives CASSSAPGGSSPLHF.

The chain uses TRBV9 and TRBJ1-4, with 7 bases fitting TRBD1. The CDR3 covers 14 residues. The V segment lost 4 bases and the J segment 6 bases; nucleotides outside the gene matches: 6. Germline values: CDR1 SGDLS, CDR2 YYNGEE. The CDR3 sequence is CASSRGGGDEKLFF. In nucleotides, the CDR3 is TGTGCCAGCAGCCGAGGGGGCGGTGATGAAAAACTGTTTTTT. The whole variable domain, remainder taken from reference TRBV9 and TRBJ1-4, is DSGVTQTPKHLITATGQRVTLRCSPRSGDLSVYWYQQSLDQGLQFLIQYYNGEERAKGNILERFSAQQFPDLHSELNLSSLELGDSALYFCASSRGGGDEKLFFGSGTQLSVL.

The CDR3 DNA reads as TGCGCCAGCAGCCAAGGAGATACCCCCTGGGCTAGCGGAGGATACAATGAGCAGTTCTTC. Translating gives CASSQGDTPWASGGYNEQFF. The V gene is TRBV4-1, the J gene TRBJ2-1; 7 bases line up with TRBD2. The germline gives CDR1 MGHRA, CDR2 YSYEKL. V trimming: 1 base; J trimming: 4 bases; junction bases outside the gene matches: 19. This CDR3 is built from 20 residues.

V is TRBV7-9 and J is TRBJ2-5; tentatively, D is TRBD2 (5 bases). This CDR3 region has 15 residues. Germline CDR1 and CDR2: SEHNR and FQNEAQ (reference sequence). V was pared by 5 bases and J by 2 bases, with 15 bases between. In DNA, the CDR3 is TGTGCCAGCAGCCCATTCGGGGTCTATCAAGAGACCCAGTACTTC. This sequence encodes CASSPFGVYQETQYF.

The gene calls are TRBV11-3 and TRBJ2-3; D ambiguous. The CDR3 length is 12 residues. V lost 1 base and J 6 bases, leaving 5 bases between the germline ends. Germline V gene sequence: CDR1 SGHNT, CDR2 YENEEA. The CDR3 spells CASSLGVDTQYF. The CDR3 DNA is TGTGCCAGCAGCTTAGGAGTGGATACGCAGTATTTT.

The chain couples TRBV11-1 to TRBJ2-1, with D possibly TRBD2 on 6 matching bases. The CDR3 consists of 15 residues. Trimming took 2 bases from V and 7 from J, leaving 15 bases between them. Germline V gives CDR1 SGHAT, CDR2 FQDESV (reference sequence). As DNA, the CDR3 is TGTGCCAGCAGCTTATATAGCGGTTTGGGAAATGAGCAGTTCTTC. Translation gives CASSLYSGLGNEQFF.

V gene TRBV10-1 combines with J gene TRBJ2-1; TRBD2 matches at 10 bases. Germline V gene sequence: CDR1 WNHNN, CDR2 SYGVQD (reference sequence). The CDR3 has 17 amino acids. Trimming at V came to 4 bases and at J to 6 bases, leaving 12 bases not matched to a gene. The CDR3 DNA reads TGCGCCAGCAGTGCGCTAGCGGGAGTGGGAAAGGGCAATGAGCAGTTCTTC. Translation gives CASSALAGVGKGNEQFF.

This sequence joins TRBV10-2 and TRBJ2-1; 10 bases line up with TRBD2. The CDR3 extends over 19 amino acids. Looked up from germline, CDR1 is WSHSY and CDR2 is SAAADI. With 5 bases clipped from V and 0 bases from J, the junction kept 13 bases outside the gene matches. The CDR3, as DNA: TGCGCCAGCAGTTGGAATCGAGCGGGAGGGCTAAGCTCCTACAATGAGCAGTTCTTC. It encodes CASSWNRAGGLSSYNEQFF.

V usage is TRBV18 and J usage is TRBJ1-1, with 8 bases fitting TRBD1. CDR3 length: 16 amino acids. Losses at the gene ends were 3 bases for V and 0 bases for J; bases not matched to a gene: 6. Germline V gene data show CDR1 as KGHSH and CDR2 as LQKENI. This CDR3 reads CASSPDRAIMNTEAFF. The CDR3 coding sequence is TGTGCCAGCTCACCGGACAGGGCCATCATGAACACTGAAGCTTTCTTT.

The chain carries TRBV6-6 and TRBJ2-7; weak D call: TRBD1 (6 bases). This CDR3 has 14 residues. Germline V lookup: CDR1 MNHNY, CDR2 SVGAGI (reference sequence). V lost 5 bases and J lost 5, with 16 bases in between. The CDR3 DNA reads TGTGCCAGCAGTGGCAACAGGGACGGCGACGAGCAGTACTTC. Its translation is CASSGNRDGDEQYF.

The chain links TRBV15 to TRBJ1-5; D is unresolved. This CDR3 comprises 14 residues. The V gene's germline CDR1 is LNHNV and CDR2 YYDKDF (reference sequence). With 1 base removed from V and 4 bases from J, the gap between germline ends came to 8 bases. This CDR3 reads CATSRALLNQPQHF. The CDR3, as DNA: TGTGCCACCAGCAGAGCACTTCTGAATCAGCCCCAGCATTTT.

The chain is built from TRBV24-1 and TRBJ1-6; D possibly corresponds to TRBD1 (6 bases). In germline, CDR1 is KGHDR, CDR2 SFDVKD. Trimming cost V 8 bases and J 4 bases, with 8 bases left between them. The CDR3 extends over 13 amino acids. The CDR3 reads CATNGQYNSPLHF. In nucleotides, the CDR3 is TGTGCCACCAATGGACAGTATAATTCACCCCTCCACTTT.

This clone was counted a single time. The chain combines TRBV5-1 with TRBJ2-7, with TRBD2 identical over 14 bases. V lost 4 bases, J lost 2 bases, and 5 bases stayed unmatched. The germline gives CDR1 SGHRS, CDR2 YFSETQ. The CDR3 spans 16 residues. The CDR3 DNA sequence: TGCGCCAGCAGCCAAGGGACTAGCGGGGGAACCTACGAGCAGTACTTC. This encodes CASSQGTSGGTYEQYF.

The chain joins TRBV4-2 to TRBJ1-2, with D perhaps matching TRBD1 (5 bases). Trimming cost V 5 bases and J 3 bases, with 13 bases left between them. The CDR3 loop spans 14 amino acids. CDR1 and CDR2 (germline): LGHNA, YNFKEQ. This CDR3 is CASSSPGGDYGYTF. Written as DNA, the CDR3 is TGTGCCAGCAGCTCGCCCGGGGGGGACTATGGCTACACCTTC.

J is TRBJ1-3 and V is TRBV5-1; D is perhaps TRBD1 (6 bases). Trimming pared 4 bases from V and 0 bases from J, leaving 14 bases between. This CDR3 has 16 residues. Germline assignment: CDR1 SGHRS and CDR2 YFSETQ. For the CDR3, the DNA is TGCGCCAGCAGCCCCGGGACATCCTTCTCTGGAAACACCATATATTTT. Encoded protein: CASSPGTSFSGNTIYF.

This clone has a handful of counts. The J gene is TRBJ2-5, the V gene TRBV7-2; 8 nucleotides line up with TRBD1. Germline assignment: CDR1 SGHTA and CDR2 FQGNSA. This CDR3 is built from 15 residues. V shed 3 bases, J shed 2 bases, and the junction held 5 bases outside the gene matches. CDR3 region: CASSFSGTGQETQYF. The DNA for the CDR3 is TGTGCCAGCAGCTTCTCTGGGACAGGTCAAGAGACCCAGTACTTC.

The J gene is TRBJ1-1, the V gene TRBV30, with D possibly TRBD1 on 5 matching bases. The CDR3 spans 15 residues. Looked up from germline, CDR1 is GTSNPN and CDR2 is SVGIG (reference sequence). Trimming took off 8 bases at V and 1 base at J, with 20 bases between the two ends. The CDR3 loop reads CATGLAGHANTEAFF. The CDR3 DNA is TGTGCCACCGGATTGGCGGGGCATGCGAACACTGAAGCTTTCTTT. The entire variable domain, with the rest obtained from reference TRBV30 and TRBJ1-1, is as follows: SQTIHQWPATLVQPVGSPLSLECTVEGTSNPNLYWYRQAAGRGLQLLFYSVGIGQISSEVPQNLSASRPQDRQFILSSKKLLLSDSGFYLCATGLAGHANTEAFFGQGTRLTVV.

V is TRBV4-3 and J is TRBJ2-7; 7 bases match TRBD1. The trim removed 1 base at V and 5 bases at J, leaving 5 bases unmatched. The CDR3 totals 14 residues. Germline V gene data show CDR1 as LGHNA and CDR2 as YSLEER. CDR3 sequence (DNA): TGCGCCAGCAGCCAAGGCAGGGGGTACAACGAGCAGTACTTC. The encoded protein is CASSQGRGYNEQYF.

The chain employs TRBV25-1 and TRBJ1-1; D might be TRBD1 (6 bases). This CDR3 has 17 residues. V was clipped by 1 base and J by 3 bases, with 18 bases between them. CDR1 MGHDK and CDR2 SYGVNS come from the germline V gene. As DNA, the CDR3 is TGTGCCAGCAGTGAATTCGGACCCTCAGGGGCCTACACTGAAGCTTTCTTT. It encodes CASSEFGPSGAYTEAFF.

V and J are TRBV19 and TRBJ1-6; 8 bases fit TRBD1. Germline CDR1 is LNHDA and CDR2 is SQIVND (reference sequence). Losses at the gene ends were 1 base for V and 9 bases for J; bases not matched to a gene: 8. This CDR3 contains 16 residues. The CDR3 sequence is CASSIVVETGASPLHF. CDR3 DNA: TGTGCCAGTAGTATAGTAGTCGAGACAGGGGCTTCACCCCTCCACTTT.

The chain employs TRBV13 and TRBJ2-7; TRBD1 might be the D (6 bases). In germline, CDR1 is PRHDT, CDR2 FYEKMQ (reference sequence). V was trimmed by 2 bases and J by 0 bases, leaving 8 bases between them. The CDR3 covers 14 residues. Written as DNA, the CDR3 is TGTGCCAGCAGCTTAAGGACAGCCTCCTACGAGCAGTACTTC. The encoded protein is CASSLRTASYEQYF.

This clone was counted a single time. J is TRBJ2-1 and V is TRBV5-4; D remains unclear. The V end was cut by 0 bases, the J end by 6 bases, with 4 bases between. This CDR3 has 12 residues. Germline-derived CDR1 and CDR2 are SGHNT and YYREEE (reference sequence). The CDR3 region is CASSLAGNEQFF. As DNA, the CDR3 is TGTGCCAGCAGCTTGGCGGGCAATGAGCAGTTCTTC.

V usage is TRBV14 and J usage is TRBJ2-1; TRBD2 might be the D (5 bases). With 0 bases removed from V and 1 base from J, the gap between germline ends came to 10 bases. Germline-derived CDR1 and CDR2 are SGHDN and FVKESK. This CDR3 is built from 16 residues. CDR3 region: CASSQEYRGSYNEQFF. The CDR3 DNA reads as TGTGCCAGCAGCCAAGAGTATCGGGGATCCTACAATGAGCAGTTCTTC.

The DNA for the CDR3 is TGCGCCAGCAGCTTGGAGGGGGTTAATGAAAAACTGTTTTTT. Its translation: CASSLEGVNEKLFF. The chain uses TRBV5-1 and TRBJ1-4, with D perhaps TRBD1 (6 bases). V was pared by 0 bases and J by 4 bases, with 7 bases between. Germline CDR1 and CDR2: SGHRS and YFSETQ. This CDR3 comprises 14 residues.